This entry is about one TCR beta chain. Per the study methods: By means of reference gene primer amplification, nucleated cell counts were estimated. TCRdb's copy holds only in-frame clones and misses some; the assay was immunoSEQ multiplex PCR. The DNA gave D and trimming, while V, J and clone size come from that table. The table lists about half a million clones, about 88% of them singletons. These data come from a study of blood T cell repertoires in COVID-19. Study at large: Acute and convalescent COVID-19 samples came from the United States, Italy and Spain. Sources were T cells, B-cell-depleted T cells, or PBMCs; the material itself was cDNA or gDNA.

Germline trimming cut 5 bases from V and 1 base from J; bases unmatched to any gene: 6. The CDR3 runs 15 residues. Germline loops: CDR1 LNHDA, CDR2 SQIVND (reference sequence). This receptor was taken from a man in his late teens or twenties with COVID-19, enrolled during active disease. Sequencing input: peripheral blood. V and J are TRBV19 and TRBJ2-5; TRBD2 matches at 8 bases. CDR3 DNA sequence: TGTGCCAGTAGTGGGAGCGGGAGTTTCCAAGAGACCCAGTACTTC. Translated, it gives CASSGSGSFQETQYF.